This T cell receptor (beta chain) was retrieved from a study of T-cell memory formation after mild COVID-19. General study points: Those CD4+ clones that contracted were mainly in CM and EM (CD8+ ones in EMRA).

UMIs and sample barcodes were carried by the TCR alpha and TCR beta cDNA libraries that 5'RACE produced using constant-segment primers. TCRdb processed the 5' RACE reads anew with MiXCR; each CDR3 protein has one entry. The sample lists some 290,000 distinct CDR3 sequences; about a sixth were seen once. In germline, CDR1 is SNHLY, CDR2 FYNNEI. V was clipped by 4 bases and J by 1 base; unmatched bases: 8. The length of the CDR3 is 16 residues. As regards this clonotype: Its cognate antigen is unknown.

The TCR comes from a man between 18 and 35 years old who had mild COVID-19 (a few samples of this study predate the infection). Cell type and time point are not known. Sequenced sample: PBMCs or a T cell subset sorted from them (not recorded which). V gene TRBV2 combines with J gene TRBJ2-7; 9 nucleotides line up with TRBD2. The CDR3 nucleotides read TGTGCCAGCAGTGCCCCTCGGGCGGGGGGGTCCTACGAGCAGTACTTC. This gives the protein CASSAPRAGGSYEQYF.